These T cell receptor beta chains were read from a single sample in a study of blood T cell repertoires in COVID-19. TCRdb's table, derived via immunoSEQ multiplex PCR, lists solely in-frame clones and lacks some. The data contain approximately 450,000 clones, more than 85% of them singletons. The specimen was peripheral blood. These receptor sequences come from a woman aged 25 to 39 with acute or convalescent COVID-19. Both conserved end residues are part of each CDR3. The D gene is left open where the match is weak.

J: TRBJ2-5
V: TRBV5-1
D: TRBD1
CDR3: CASSTPGTGAQETQYF

J: TRBJ1-1
V: TRBV9
D: -
CDR3: CASSDGVAGRNTEAFF

J: TRBJ2-1
V: TRBV11-2
D: TRBD1
CDR3: CASSRDRGDEQFF

J: TRBJ2-3
V: TRBV28
D: TRBD1
CDR3: CASSLGTGTDTQYF

J: TRBJ1-1
V: TRBV2
D: -
CDR3: CASSAGVGVNTEAFF

J: TRBJ1-2
V: TRBV6-2/TRBV6-3
D: -
CDR3: CASSPRQIYGYTF

J: TRBJ1-2
V: TRBV6-5
D: -
CDR3: CATRSGVGYTF

J: TRBJ2-7
V: TRBV5-5
D: -
CDR3: CASSFGVGYEQYF

J: TRBJ2-6
V: TRBV5-8
D: -
CDR3: CASSLGGSGANVLTF

J: TRBJ1-6
V: TRBV7-2
D: -
CDR3: CASSYLGGQNNSPLHF

J: TRBJ1-6
V: TRBV7-6
D: TRBD1
CDR3: CASSLGGDRALRSPLHF

J: TRBJ2-7
V: TRBV5-1
D: -
CDR3: CASSFIPGNEQYF

J: TRBJ1-2
V: TRBV30
D: -
CDR3: CAWTQGGDGYTF

J: TRBJ1-1
V: TRBV28
D: -
CDR3: CASSRKGVWSTEAFF

J: TRBJ1-4
V: TRBV6-1
D: -
CDR3: CASSAYQGMGNEKLFF

J: TRBJ2-1
V: TRBV5-4
D: TRBD1
CDR3: CASRRTGADNEQFF

J: TRBJ2-3
V: TRBV4-1
D: TRBD1
CDR3: CASSQVLDRAEDTQYF

J: TRBJ2-1
V: TRBV10-3
D: TRBD1
CDR3: CAISDGGQGAYDEQFF

J: TRBJ1-6
V: TRBV2
D: TRBD1
CDR3: CASRERTGLNSPLHF

J: TRBJ2-4
V: TRBV5-1
D: TRBD1
CDR3: CASSGGQGTYIQYF

J: TRBJ1-2
V: TRBV5-1
D: -
CDR3: CASSVTGYGYTF

J: TRBJ2-7
V: TRBV6-6
D: -
CDR3: CASSYSGSYEQYF

J: TRBJ2-1
V: TRBV29-1
D: -
CDR3: CSVESPRYNEQFF

J: TRBJ2-7
V: TRBV4-1
D: -
CDR3: CASSQTGSRAYEQYF

J: TRBJ2-7
V: TRBV4-1
D: TRBD2
CDR3: CASSQGSGAVYEQYF

J: TRBJ2-7
V: TRBV6-1
D: -
CDR3: CASSDGGGTFVYEQYF

J: TRBJ2-5
V: TRBV1
D: -
CDR3: CTSSQDRLGHYPLGTQYF

J: TRBJ2-2
V: TRBV24-1
D: -
CDR3: CATSDFEAGELFF

J: TRBJ2-7
V: TRBV5-1
D: -
CDR3: CASYTGRGEQYF

J: TRBJ2-3
V: TRBV2
D: TRBD2
CDR3: CASSGDSTIAGAGTDTQYF

J: TRBJ2-5
V: TRBV27
D: TRBD2
CDR3: CASSSSGVQETQYF

J: TRBJ1-5
V: TRBV7-9
D: -
CDR3: CASSPSQGQYQPQHF

J: TRBJ1-1
V: TRBV7-8
D: -
CDR3: CASSQNRVPKNTEAFF

J: TRBJ2-5
V: TRBV6-6
D: -
CDR3: CASSYSTPGAETQYF

J: TRBJ1-2
V: TRBV3-1/TRBV3-2
D: TRBD1
CDR3: CASSQYRGDGYTF